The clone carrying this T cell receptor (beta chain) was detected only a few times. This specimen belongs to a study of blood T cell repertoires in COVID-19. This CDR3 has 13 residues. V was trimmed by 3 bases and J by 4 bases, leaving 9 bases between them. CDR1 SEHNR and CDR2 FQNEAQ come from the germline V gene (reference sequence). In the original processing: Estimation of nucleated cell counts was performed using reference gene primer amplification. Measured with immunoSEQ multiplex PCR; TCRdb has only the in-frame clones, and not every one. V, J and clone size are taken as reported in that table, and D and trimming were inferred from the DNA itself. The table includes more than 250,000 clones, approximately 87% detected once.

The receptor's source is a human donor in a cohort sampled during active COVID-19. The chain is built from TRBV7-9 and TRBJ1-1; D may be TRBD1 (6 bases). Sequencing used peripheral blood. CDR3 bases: TGTGCCAGCAGCTTGAGCAGGGGCACTGAAGCTTTCTTT. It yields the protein CASSLSRGTEAFF.